This TCR beta chain was recorded in a study of shared clonotypes between healthy human individuals. J lost 0 bases, V lost 5 bases, and 7 bases had no gene match. The CDR3 sequence is 16 residues long. Germline assignment: CDR1 SSHAT and CDR2 FNYEAQ (reference sequence). Clones were read by immunoSEQ multiplex PCR, and TCRdb kept only the in-frame ones, dropping some. The table records around 980,000 clones, about 84% of them present only once. The source is a man aged 18 to 29 in good health. Some clones in this sample may be carry-over from other donors' samples. Sequenced: memory CD4+ T cells from PBMCs. Described subset: CD45RA-negative fraction. The chain uses TRBV7-7 and TRBJ2-5, with TRBD2 matching over 9 bases. The CDR3 nucleotides are TGTGCCAGCAGCCAAAGACTAGCGGTGAACCAAGAGACCCAGTACTTC. Translation gives CASSQRLAVNQETQYF.